The 14 T cell receptor beta chains in this list originate from one sample, sequenced in a study of blood T cell repertoires in COVID-19. Here immunoSEQ multiplex PCR was the method, and the copy in TCRdb shows in-frame clones only, minus some. The repertoire holds 40,000 to 50,000 clones, with around 80% as singletons. The sequenced sample consisted of peripheral blood. The receptors shown here come from a man between 65 and 85 years old with acute or convalescent COVID-19.

J is TRBJ1-1 and V is TRBV19; possibly TRBD1 for D (6 bases). V was trimmed by 3 bases and J by 6 bases, leaving 11 bases between them. The CDR3 length is 13 residues. From germline, CDR1 is LNHDA and CDR2 SQIVND (reference sequence). This CDR3 is CASSINRVSEAFF. CDR3 DNA: TGTGCCAGTAGTATCAACAGGGTGTCTGAAGCTTTCTTT. The complete variable domain, with remaining parts taken from reference TRBV19 and TRBJ1-1, reads DGGITQSPKYLFRKEGQNVTLSCEQNLNHDAMYWYRQDPGQGLRLIYYSQIVNDFQKGDIAEGYSVSREKKESFPLTVTSAQKNPTAFYLCASSINRVSEAFFGQGTRLTVV.

The rearrangement joins TRBV29-1 to TRBJ1-1; TRBD1 might be the D (6 bases). The V end was cut by 6 bases, the J end by 3 bases, with 14 bases between. Germline V gene sequence: CDR1 SQVTM, CDR2 ANQGSEA. The CDR3 runs 13 residues. In DNA, the CDR3 is TGCAGCGTGAAGGGACACGCGGACACTGAAGCTTTCTTT. Residues: CSVKGHADTEAFF.

The chain links TRBV28 to TRBJ1-6; tentatively, D is TRBD1 (6 bases). The CDR3 sequence is 17 residues long. V shed 5 bases and J shed 0 bases, with 14 bases lying between them. From germline, CDR1 is MDHEN and CDR2 SYDVKM. In DNA form, the CDR3 reads TGTGCCAGCAGTACCGAGGGGGGGAGCTCCTATAATTCACCCCTCCACTTT. It translates to CASSTEGGSSYNSPLHF.

The V gene is TRBV2, the J gene TRBJ2-3, with D possibly matching TRBD2 (7 bases). Germline V gene sequence: CDR1 SNHLY, CDR2 FYNNEI. The CDR3 contains 14 residues. Trimming left V 3 bases short and J 6 bases short, with 13 bases between. CDR3: CASSDPGGKDTQYF. The CDR3 nucleotides read TGTGCCAGCAGTGATCCGGGGGGCAAGGATACGCAGTATTTT. Variable domain in full (rest from reference TRBV2 and TRBJ2-3): EPEVTQTPSHQVTQMGQEVILRCVPISNHLYFYWYRQILGQKVEFLVSFYNNEISEKSEIFDDQFSVERPDGSNFTLKIRSTKLEDSAMYFCASSDPGGKDTQYFGPGTRLTVL.

The chain combines TRBV5-4 with TRBJ2-5, with TRBD2 matching over 11 bases. With 4 bases clipped from V and 2 bases from J, the junction kept 4 bases outside the gene matches. CDR1 is SGHNT, CDR2 YYREEE, per germline (reference sequence). The CDR3 runs to 15 residues. The CDR3 spells CASSNRLAGQETQYF. CDR3 in DNA: TGTGCCAGCAGCAACCGACTAGCGGGGCAAGAGACCCAGTACTTC.

This sequence joins TRBV7-3 and TRBJ2-1; no clear D gene. Germline V gene sequence: CDR1 SGHTA, CDR2 FQGTGA. With 2 bases removed from V and 10 bases from J, the gap between germline ends came to 12 bases. This CDR3 has 13 residues. The CDR3 is CASSLAAVGEQFF. DNA of the CDR3: TGTGCCAGCAGCTTAGCGGCCGTCGGGGAGCAGTTCTTC.

The CDR3, as DNA: TGTGCCAGCGTCCTGGAGGCTAGCACAGATACGCAGTATTTT. Translated: CASVLEASTDTQYF. This sequence joins TRBV7-9 and TRBJ2-3; D might be TRBD2 (5 bases). The V end lost 8 bases, the J end lost 0 bases, and 12 bases lay between the germline ends. CDR1 SEHNR and CDR2 FQNEAQ come from the germline V gene (reference sequence). The CDR3 extends over 14 amino acids. Full variable domain (remainder filled in from reference TRBV7-9 and TRBJ2-3): DTGVSQNPRHKITKRGQNVTFRCDPISEHNRLYWYRQTLGQGPEFLTYFQNEAQLEKSRLLSDRFSAERPKGSFSTLEIQRTEQGDSAMYLCASVLEASTDTQYFGPGTRLTVL.

This clone was counted once. The V gene is TRBV7-2, the J gene TRBJ2-5, with TRBD1 matching over 7 bases. The CDR3 loop spans 13 amino acids. The V segment lost 6 bases and the J segment 4 bases; nucleotides outside the gene matches: 5. From germline, CDR1 is SGHTA and CDR2 FQGNSA. The CDR3 protein is CASRLGQSETQYF. CDR3 sequence (DNA): TGTGCCAGCAGACTGGGACAGTCAGAGACCCAGTACTTC.

This clone was detected only a few times. The chain carries TRBV5-1 and TRBJ2-7; D is unclear. Trimming left V 5 bases short and J 0 bases short, with 15 bases between. There are 15 residues in the CDR3. CDR1 is SGHRS, CDR2 YFSETQ, per germline. The DNA for the CDR3 is TGCGCCAGCAGGGATCCGATCAGGATCTCCTACGAGCAGTACTTC. Protein: CASRDPIRISYEQYF.

This rearrangement joins TRBV19 to TRBJ2-2, with 8 nucleotides matching TRBD2. The ends lost 8 bases at V and 0 bases at J; junction bases unmatched: 5. Per the germline V gene, CDR1 is LNHDA and CDR2 is SQIVND (reference sequence). This CDR3 is built from 15 residues. This chain's CDR3 is CASSDGRANTGELFF. CDR3 coding DNA: TGTGCCAGTTCGGACGGGAGGGCGAACACCGGGGAGCTGTTTTTT.

The genes are TRBV19 and TRBJ2-1; no firm D call. The length of the CDR3 is 15 residues. The ends were cut back, 4 bases at V and 5 bases at J, with 15 bases in the middle. Germline V gene lookup returns CDR1 LNHDA and CDR2 SQIVND (reference sequence). CDR3 sequence (DNA): TGTGCCAGTAGTACACCAGGCCTTTCCCACAATGAGCAGTTCTTC. It is translated as CASSTPGLSHNEQFF.

This rearrangement joins TRBV7-8 to TRBJ2-3, with D perhaps matching TRBD2 (5 bases). The ends were cut back, 0 bases at V and 3 bases at J, with 7 bases in the middle. This CDR3 contains 14 residues. Germline CDR1 reads SGHVS; CDR2 reads FQNEAQ. The CDR3, as DNA: TGTGCCAGCAGCTTAGCCCGGGGTACAGATACGCAGTATTTT. Translation gives CASSLARGTDTQYF.

The chain joins TRBV5-1 to TRBJ1-1; a possible D gene is TRBD1 (5 bases). The V gene lost 0 bases and the J gene lost 4 bases, with 13 bases spanning the gap. The CDR3 loop spans 15 amino acids. Per germline, CDR1 SGHRS and CDR2 YFSETQ. CDR3 coding DNA: TGCGCCAGCAGCTTGGGCGTGGGGGAGGGCACTGAAGCTTTCTTT. It translates to CASSLGVGEGTEAFF. Supplemented by reference TRBV5-1 and TRBJ1-1, the full variable domain reads KAGVTQTPRYLIKTRGQQVTLSCSPISGHRSVSWYQQTPGQGLQFLFEYFSETQRNKGNFPGRFSGRQFSNSRSEMNVSTLELGDSALYLCASSLGVGEGTEAFFGQGTRLTVV.

V and J are TRBV30 and TRBJ2-7; D is possibly TRBD2 (6 bases). Germline loops: CDR1 GTSNPN, CDR2 SVGIG (reference sequence). Deletions cut 0 bases from V and 3 bases from J, with 15 bases between. The length of the CDR3 is 15 residues. CDR3 sequence: CAWSVKGGPVYEQYF. The CDR3 bases are TGTGCCTGGAGTGTAAAGGGAGGACCGGTCTACGAGCAGTACTTC.